The 12 T cell receptor beta chains presented below share a single source sample, sequenced in a study of blood T cell repertoires in COVID-19. Some clones are missing from TCRdb's copy, which holds only in-frame ones; the method was immunoSEQ multiplex PCR. The sample records over 45,000 clones, less than 95% being singletons. The sequenced material came from peripheral blood. These receptor sequences come from a man aged 65 to 79 with acute or convalescent COVID-19.

The chain links TRBV18 to TRBJ1-2; D unclear. The V gene's germline CDR1 is KGHSH and CDR2 LQKENI. The V gene lost 6 bases and the J gene lost 4 bases, with 18 bases spanning the gap. The CDR3 consists of 15 residues. CDR3 DNA sequence: TGTGCCAGCTCGGCGGCCGGGTACCAGCCCTATGGCTACACCTTC. Its protein is CASSAAGYQPYGYTF.

The DNA of the CDR3 is TGTGCCAGCAGTTTATCCCGAAACGGACAGGGGCCCTACGAGCAGTACTTC. Its protein is CASSLSRNGQGPYEQYF. The chain is built from TRBV27 and TRBJ2-7, with TRBD1 identical over 9 bases. Germline V gene sequence: CDR1 MNHEY, CDR2 SMNVEV (reference sequence). With V trimmed by 0 bases and J by 2 bases, 8 bases remained unmatched. The CDR3 covers 17 residues.

The rearrangement links TRBV7-9 to TRBJ1-2; D remains unclear. V was trimmed by 2 bases and J by 9 bases, leaving 10 bases between them. The CDR3 is 12 amino acids. The V gene's germline CDR1 is SEHNR and CDR2 FQNEAQ (reference sequence). The CDR3 is CASSLREGRYTF. The CDR3, as DNA: TGTGCCAGCAGCTTAAGAGAGGGCCGCTACACCTTC.

The chain couples TRBV2 to TRBJ1-1; 9 bases match TRBD1. Germline V CDR1 and CDR2: SNHLY, FYNNEI. CDR3 length: 16 residues. The V gene end was trimmed by 8 bases and the J gene end by 3 bases; junction bases not matched to a gene: 13. CDR3 in DNA: TGTGCCAGCGCACCGGAGTATGGACAGGGGTACACTGAAGCTTTCTTT. Its protein product is CASAPEYGQGYTEAFF.

This clone was detected a few times. The V and J genes are TRBV6-5 and TRBJ2-7, with TRBD1 as a possible D gene (6 bases). Trimming removed 11 bases from V and 3 bases from J, with 20 bases in between. Germline V CDR1 and CDR2: MNHEY, SVGAGI. The CDR3 extends over 14 amino acids. CDR3 region: CASQRQASGYEQYF. The CDR3, as DNA: TGTGCCTCCCAACGACAGGCTTCAGGCTACGAGCAGTACTTC.

The chain couples TRBV5-1 to TRBJ1-1; weak D call: TRBD1 (6 bases). Trimming took off 0 bases at V and 3 bases at J, with 12 bases between the two ends. This CDR3 has 15 residues. Germline V gene lookup returns CDR1 SGHRS and CDR2 YFSETQ. The CDR3 spells CASSLVLGTYTEAFF. CDR3 in DNA: TGCGCCAGCAGCTTGGTTCTAGGGACATACACTGAAGCTTTCTTT.

The V gene is TRBV30, the J gene TRBJ1-1; 8 bases match TRBD1. The germline CDR1 and CDR2 sequences are GTSNPN and SVGIG (reference sequence). The CDR3 is 14 amino acids. Unmatched junction bases numbered 6, after V lost 5 bases and J lost 1 base. The CDR3 DNA reads TGTGCCTGGGCCTTCAGGGGGCGGAACACTGAAGCTTTCTTT. Translated, it gives CAWAFRGRNTEAFF.

The V and J genes are TRBV5-5 and TRBJ1-1; TRBD1 is a possible D gene (5 bases). Germline V lookup: CDR1 SGHKS, CDR2 YYEKEE (reference sequence). The CDR3 has 16 amino acids. Trimming stripped 0 bases from V and 5 bases from J, with 17 bases between. The CDR3 loop is CASSLVVVVGVTEAFF. In DNA form, the CDR3 reads TGTGCCAGCAGCTTGGTGGTCGTAGTAGGGGTAACTGAAGCTTTCTTT.

V and J are TRBV4-3 and TRBJ1-2; maybe TRBD1 (5 bases). The germline V gene encodes CDR1 LGHNA and CDR2 YSLEER. This CDR3 has 15 residues. The germline V and J ends were trimmed by 0 bases and 3 bases, with 11 bases remaining between them. For the CDR3, the DNA is TGCGCCAGCAGCCAAGATCCCCAGGGTGACTATGGCTACACCTTC. Protein product: CASSQDPQGDYGYTF.

This rearrangement joins TRBV6-2 or TRBV6-3 to TRBJ1-5; D gene uncertain. V lost 2 bases and J lost 0, with 11 bases in between. Looked up from germline, CDR1 is MNHEY and CDR2 is SVGEGT. The CDR3 has 16 residues. This CDR3 is CASSYERDYSNQPQHF. As DNA, the CDR3 is TGTGCCAGCAGTTACGAGAGAGATTATAGCAATCAGCCCCAGCATTTT.

This chain's CDR3 is CASLRTGGLRSYGYTF. Here the CDR3 DNA reads TGTGCCAGTCTTAGGACAGGGGGCTTAAGAAGCTATGGCTACACCTTC. This chain uses TRBV19 with TRBJ1-2; 11 bases agree with TRBD1. V trimming: 8 bases; J trimming: 4 bases; junction bases outside the gene matches: 12. CDR3 length equals 16 residues. In germline, CDR1 is LNHDA, CDR2 SQIVND (reference sequence).

The chain combines TRBV7-3 with TRBJ2-3, with 16 bases matching TRBD2. Losses at the gene ends were 3 bases for V and 4 bases for J; bases not matched to a gene: 4. CDR1 and CDR2 from the germline V gene are SGHTA and FQGTGA. The length of the CDR3 is 17 residues. CDR3: CASSLGLAGGPADTQYF. The CDR3 DNA reads as TGTGCCAGCAGCTTGGGACTAGCGGGGGGGCCAGCAGATACGCAGTATTTT.